These T cell receptor beta chains were read from a single sample in a study of regulatory T cells in long-lasting Graves disease. Via MiXCR, TCRdb re-called the multiplex PCR reads, giving one row per CDR3 protein. The profile shows hundreds of thousands of distinct CDR3 sequences, about 16% of them singletons. The sample also formed part of further work on T cells in Graves' hyperthyroidism and ophthalmopathy.

The starting material was peripheral blood mononuclear cells (PBMCs), obtained at new diagnosis, from a patient treated with antithyroid drugs. The receptors here all came from a man aged 18 to 29 with Graves disease. Each CDR3 is given with its conserved first and last residue. Fields, in order: V gene, clone size, J gene, D gene, CDR3 protein, CDR3 DNA. D genes are given only for firm matches. Size tells how often a clone was seen (once, few, many) or the class of an expanded clone, and some rows leave it out.

>TRBV9|.|TRBJ1-6|.
CASSVAAEYNSPLHF
TGTGCCAGCAGCGTAGCGGCTGAATATAATTCACCCCTCCACTTT
>TRBV9|.|TRBJ2-1|.
CASSSRGGEQFF
TGTGCCAGCAGCTCGAGAGGGGGTGAGCAGTTCTTC
>TRBV7-8|.|TRBJ2-1|.
CASNLDPLVHYNEQFF
TGTGCCAGCAACTTAGACCCACTGGTACATTACAATGAGCAGTTCTTC
>TRBV12-3/TRBV12-4|many|TRBJ2-7|.
CASSSQGRGLEYF
TGTGCCAGCAGTTCCCAGGGCCGGGGCCTCGAGTACTTC
>TRBV20-1|few|TRBJ2-1|.
CSANFIRSSYNEQFF
TGCAGTGCTAATTTTATAAGGAGCTCCTACAATGAGCAGTTCTTC
>TRBV20-1|many|TRBJ1-2|.
CSAPVEGTGYTF
TGCAGTGCCCCTGTGGAGGGGACTGGCTACACCTTC
>TRBV11-2|many|TRBJ2-1|TRBD1
CASSGRDRGGNEQFF
TGTGCCAGCAGCGGCCGGGACAGGGGAGGCAATGAGCAGTTCTTC
>TRBV2|many|TRBJ1-4|TRBD1
CASSAARGLYEKLFF
TGTGCCAGCAGTGCGGCAAGGGGGCTGTACGAAAAACTGTTTTTT
>TRBV20-1|.|TRBJ2-7|TRBD1
CSARGQGARTDEQYF
TGCAGTGCTAGAGGACAGGGGGCCCGGACCGACGAGCAGTACTTC
>TRBV19|few|TRBJ2-7|.
CASSISGYEQYF
TGTGCCAGTAGTATTTCGGGCTACGAGCAGTACTTC
>TRBV19|.|TRBJ2-1|.
CASKKGYSYNEQFF
TGTGCCAGCAAGAAGGGGTACTCCTACAATGAGCAGTTCTTC
>TRBV12-5|.|TRBJ2-1|.
CASGLPQGTYNEQFF
TGTGCTAGTGGTTTACCACAGGGTACCTACAATGAGCAGTTCTTC
>TRBV28|many|TRBJ1-1|TRBD1
CASSPYTGVYTEAFF
TGTGCCAGCAGTCCATATACAGGGGTTTACACTGAAGCTTTCTTT
>TRBV30|.|TRBJ1-1|.
CAWSAGVNTEAFF
TGTGCCTGGAGTGCAGGGGTGAACACTGAAGCTTTCTTT
>TRBV6-1|.|TRBJ2-2|.
CASTLRQSTGELFF
TGTGCCAGCACCCTCCGACAGAGCACCGGGGAGCTGTTTTTT
>TRBV29-1|many|TRBJ2-5|TRBD1
CSAMDGAGGGGETQYF
TGCAGCGCCATGGACGGGGCAGGGGGCGGAGGAGAGACCCAGTACTTC
>TRBV7-3|many|TRBJ1-2|TRBD1
CASSPTSDRGGYGYTF
TGTGCCAGCAGCCCTACCTCCGACAGGGGAGGCTATGGCTACACCTTC
>TRBV12-5|many|TRBJ1-2|.
CASGLDRAEIRGYTF
TGTGCTAGTGGTTTGGACCGGGCCGAGATCAGAGGCTACACCTTC
>TRBV7-9|.|TRBJ2-5|TRBD1
CASSFPSGGETQYF
TGTGCCAGCAGCTTTCCTTCAGGGGGAGAGACCCAGTACTTC
>TRBV10-3|few|TRBJ2-6|TRBD2
CAISELGLASGANVLTF
TGTGCCATCAGTGAGTTAGGACTAGCTTCTGGGGCCAACGTCCTGACTTTC
>TRBV27|.|TRBJ2-1|TRBD2
CASSSSGEADEQFF
TGTGCCAGCAGTTCTAGCGGGGAGGCTGATGAGCAGTTCTTC
>TRBV3-1|.|TRBJ2-1|TRBD2
CASSSQREAYNEQFF
TGTGCCAGCAGCTCCCAGCGGGAGGCCTACAATGAGCAGTTCTTC
>TRBV6-1|many|TRBJ2-7|.
CASTETRTYEQYF
TGTGCCAGCACTGAGACAAGGACCTACGAGCAGTACTTC
>TRBV6-2/TRBV6-3|few|TRBJ2-7|.
CASSYSLGIGYEQYF
TGTGCCAGCAGTTACTCGTTGGGGATCGGCTACGAGCAGTACTTC
>TRBV30|many|TRBJ1-5|.
CAWSVSMHQPQHF
TGTGCCTGGAGTGTGAGTATGCATCAGCCCCAGCATTTT
>TRBV10-3|.|TRBJ2-1|TRBD2
CAISLGSDVSGIMWNEQFF
TGTGCCATCTCACTCGGGTCGGACGTTAGCGGGATAATGTGGAATGAGCAGTTCTTC
>TRBV9|few|TRBJ1-2|TRBD1
CASSGGDRDGYTF
TGTGCCAGCAGCGGGGGGGACAGGGACGGCTACACCTTC
>TRBV18|.|TRBJ2-7|.
CASSPRRTVTYEQYF
TGTGCCAGCTCACCACGGCGGACAGTTACCTACGAGCAGTACTTC
>TRBV28|many|TRBJ2-5|.
CASSGVAGRPLQIETQYF
TGTGCCAGCAGTGGGGTGGCGGGCAGACCCCTTCAAATAGAGACCCAGTACTTC
>TRBV9|many|TRBJ1-1|.
CASSVSPGPGTEAFF
TGTGCCAGCAGCGTAAGCCCCGGGCCGGGCACTGAAGCTTTCTTT
>TRBV20-1|few|TRBJ2-7|TRBD2
CSARDVRTSGAYEQYF
TGCAGTGCTAGAGATGTCCGGACTAGCGGGGCCTACGAGCAGTACTTC
>TRBV2|few|TRBJ2-1|TRBD2
CASSSGIRGNEQFF
TGTGCCAGCAGTAGCGGGATCCGGGGCAATGAGCAGTTCTTC
>TRBV7-3|.|TRBJ2-3|.
CASSLNPGAGIADTQYF
TGTGCCAGCAGCTTAAACCCGGGGGCGGGGATCGCAGATACGCAGTATTTT
>TRBV7-2|many|TRBJ2-3|.
CASSLDSFQQYF
TGTGCCAGCAGCTTAGACAGCTTCCAGCAGTATTTT
>TRBV7-7|.|TRBJ1-1|.
CASSPVRGHTEAFF
TGTGCTAGCAGCCCAGTCCGGGGTCACACTGAAGCTTTCTTT
>TRBV7-9|.|TRBJ2-1|.
CASSLVRDPRNEQFF
TGTGCCAGCAGCTTAGTTAGGGACCCCCGCAATGAGCAGTTCTTC
>TRBV27|many|TRBJ1-2|.
CASSFLDRNYGYTF
TGTGCCAGCAGTTTCCTGGACAGAAACTATGGCTACACCTTC
>TRBV7-9|many|TRBJ2-7|.
CASSLALNPYEQYF
TGTGCCAGCAGCTTAGCACTAAACCCCTACGAGCAGTACTTC
>TRBV12-3/TRBV12-4|many|TRBJ1-5|.
CASRRRDNQPQHF
TGTGCCAGCAGGAGACGGGACAATCAGCCCCAGCATTTT
>TRBV28|many|TRBJ1-2|.
CASSSDSLFYGYTF
TGTGCCAGCAGTTCGGACAGTCTATTCTATGGCTACACCTTC
>TRBV28|many|TRBJ1-4|.
CASSFSGGNEKLFF
TGTGCCAGCAGTTTCTCTGGGGGCAATGAAAAACTGTTTTTT
>TRBV30|many|TRBJ2-1|.
CAWSSSGVHEQFF
TGTGCCTGGAGTAGTTCGGGGGTACATGAGCAGTTCTTC
>TRBV3-1|few|TRBJ2-5|.
CASSRARETQYF
TGTGCCAGCAGCCGCGCGAGGGAGACCCAGTACTTC
>TRBV6-1|many|TRBJ2-7|.
CASTSGSYEQYF
TGTGCCAGCACATCAGGGTCCTACGAGCAGTACTTC
>TRBV6-2/TRBV6-3|many|TRBJ2-3|.
CASSYGLVLGVGTDTQYF
TGTGCCAGCAGTTACGGGCTGGTTTTGGGAGTGGGCACAGATACGCAGTATTTT